This TCR beta chain was captured by sequencing in a study of blood T cell repertoires in COVID-19. Study background: Specimens from acute and convalescent COVID-19 originated in the United States, Italy and Spain.

Trimming took 0 bases from V and 8 from J, leaving 17 bases between them. Per germline, CDR1 MNHEY and CDR2 SVGAGI. The CDR3 has 16 amino acids. Original analysis: Researchers report that nucleated cell counts were estimated from reference gene primer amplification. The assay was immunoSEQ multiplex PCR, and TCRdb's table has in-frame clones only and misses some. From that table come the V and J calls and clone size; the DNA was used to work out D and trimming. The sample shows roughly 160,000 clones, about 87% of them seen only once. Seattle patient enrollment occurred during active infection, with longitudinal follow-up thereafter.

The sample was peripheral blood. The sequence derives from a woman aged 70 to 79 with COVID-19, enrolled during active disease. The chain joins TRBV6-5 to TRBJ2-4; D is perhaps TRBD1 (6 bases). The CDR3 DNA sequence: TGTGCCAGCAGTTACTCGGGCTGGGGGCGTGGGGACATTCAGTACTTC. It is translated as CASSYSGWGRGDIQYF.